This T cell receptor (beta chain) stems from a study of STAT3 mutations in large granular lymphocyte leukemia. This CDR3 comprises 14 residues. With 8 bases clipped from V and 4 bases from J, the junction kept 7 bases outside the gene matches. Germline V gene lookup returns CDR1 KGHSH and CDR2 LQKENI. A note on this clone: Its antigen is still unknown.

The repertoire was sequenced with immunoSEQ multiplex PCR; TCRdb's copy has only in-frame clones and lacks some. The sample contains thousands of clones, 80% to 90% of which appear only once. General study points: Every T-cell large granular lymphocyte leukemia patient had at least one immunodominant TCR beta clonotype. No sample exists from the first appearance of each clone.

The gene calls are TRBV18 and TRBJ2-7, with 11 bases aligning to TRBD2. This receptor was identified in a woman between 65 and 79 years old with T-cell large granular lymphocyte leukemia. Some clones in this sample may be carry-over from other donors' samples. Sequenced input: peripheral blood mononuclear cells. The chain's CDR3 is CASPSGLADYEQYF. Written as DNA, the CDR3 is TGTGCCAGCCCCTCGGGACTAGCGGATTACGAGCAGTACTTC.